Shown below are 10 T cell receptor beta chains from a single sample sequenced in a study of response to subunit inactivated influenza vaccine. One entry per CDR3 protein, called by TCRdb with MiXCR from the RT-PCR reads. In the table there are around 650,000 distinct CDR3 sequences, about 15% of which are singletons. Source: PBMCs from blood, taken 11 to 12 days after vaccination. All receptors come from a man between 50 and 59 years old who received an inactivated influenza vaccine.

This clonotype was seen more than once but under ten times. The rearrangement links TRBV29-1 to TRBJ2-3; D may correspond to TRBD1 or TRBD2 (6 bases each). Trimming removed 0 bases from V and 5 bases from J, with 24 bases in between. The CDR3 loop spans 18 amino acids. Germline V CDR1 and CDR2: SQVTM, ANQGSEA. CDR3 sequence reads: CSVEELGYQGTGGDTQYF. For the CDR3, the DNA is TGCAGCGTTGAAGAATTAGGGTACCAGGGGACCGGGGGAGATACGCAGTATTTT.

This chain uses TRBV3-1 with TRBJ2-5; TRBD2 aligns across 8 bases. Germline V gene data show CDR1 as LGHDT and CDR2 as YNNKEL (reference sequence). This CDR3 region has 18 residues. V dropped 0 bases and J dropped 2; count of bases not matched to a gene: 11. The CDR3 DNA sequence: TGTGCCAGCAGCCAAGATACCCATGGAAGCGGGGGACAAGAGACCCAGTACTTC. This codes for CASSQDTHGSGGQETQYF.

This clonotype has a handful of counts. The V and J genes are TRBV10-3 and TRBJ1-2, with D tentatively TRBD1 (5 bases). The CDR3 covers 12 residues. The germline V gene has CDR1 ENHRY and CDR2 SYGVKD. V shed 3 bases and J shed 3 bases, with 5 bases lying between them. CDR3 region: CAISDRDYGYTF. CDR3 DNA sequence: TGTGCCATCAGTGACAGGGACTATGGCTACACCTTC.

J is TRBJ1-5 and V is TRBV15; D gene uncertain. Germline CDR1 LNHNV, CDR2 YYDKDF (reference sequence). The length of the CDR3 is 13 residues. Trimming took 3 bases from V and 7 from J, leaving 10 bases between them. CDR3 DNA: TGTGCCACCAGCAGGTCACAGAACCAGCCCCAGCATTTT. This gives the protein CATSRSQNQPQHF. The full variable domain, completed using reference TRBV15 and TRBJ1-5, is DAMVIQNPRYQVTQFGKPVTLSCSQTLNHNVMYWYQQKSSQAPKLLFHYYDKDFNNEADTPDNFQSRRPNTSFCFLDIRSPGLGDTAMYLCATSRSQNQPQHFGDGTRLSIL.

The chain has TRBV12-3 or TRBV12-4 and TRBJ2-4; D unresolved. CDR3 length equals 15 residues. Trimming stripped 3 bases from V and 0 bases from J, with 9 bases between. The CDR3 DNA reads as TGTGCCAGCAGTTTGGCACGACTAGCCAAAAACATTCAGTACTTC. It translates to CASSLARLAKNIQYF.

This clonotype was detected only a few times. The V call is TRBV30, the J call TRBJ1-6; 9 nucleotides match TRBD1. Germline V lookup: CDR1 GTSNPN, CDR2 SVGIG (reference sequence). CDR3 length equals 18 residues. V was clipped by 0 bases and J by 8 bases; unmatched bases: 14. CDR3 region: CAWSVLKWDGTGYSPLHF. CDR3 bases: TGTGCCTGGAGTGTACTTAAGTGGGACGGGACAGGGTATTCACCCCTCCACTTT.

There are a few counts of this clonotype. This chain connects TRBV29-1 to TRBJ2-5; no definite D call. The CDR3 is 12 residues long. In germline, CDR1 is SQVTM, CDR2 ANQGSEA. V was pared by 5 bases and J by 1 base, with 8 bases between. The CDR3 reads CSVLVSQETQYF. CDR3 in DNA: TGCAGCGTTCTGGTCAGCCAAGAGACCCAGTACTTC.

This clonotype has a count of ten or more. The chain couples TRBV5-1 to TRBJ2-4; D may be TRBD1 (6 bases). This CDR3 has 16 residues. CDR1 SGHRS and CDR2 YFSETQ come from the germline V gene. Trimming left V 4 bases short and J 0 bases short, with 14 bases between. CDR3: CASSDGQKLAKNIQYF. CDR3 sequence (DNA): TGCGCCAGCAGCGATGGACAGAAACTAGCCAAAAACATTCAGTACTTC.

The table lists this clonotype with a few counts. The CDR3 loop is CASSSQAEAFF. The CDR3 bases are TGTGCCAGCAGTTCCCAGGCTGAAGCTTTCTTT. The rearrangement uses TRBV28 and TRBJ1-1; D uncertain. Germline CDR1 and CDR2: MDHEN and SYDVKM. The CDR3 extends over 11 amino acids. Trimming shortened V by 4 bases and J by 6 bases, and 6 bases separated the two germline ends.

This clonotype has a handful of counts. The V gene is TRBV29-1, the J gene TRBJ1-3, with D tentatively TRBD1 (6 bases). Trimming cost V 7 bases and J 3 bases, with 13 bases left between them. This CDR3 is 13 amino acids long. Germline CDR1 reads SQVTM; CDR2 reads ANQGSEA. CDR3: CSGRQGSGNTIYF. The CDR3 nucleotides read TGCAGCGGGAGGCAGGGGAGTGGAAACACCATATATTTT.